The 19 T cell receptor beta chains in this list originate from one sample, sequenced in a study of breast tumors, draining lymph nodes, adjacent tissues. TCRdb reanalysed the multiplex PCR reads using MiXCR and keeps one entry per CDR3 protein. In the table there are 200,000 to 300,000 distinct CDR3 sequences, roughly 30% of which are singletons. The lymph nodes were axillary draining lymph nodes from breast cancer patients. Sequencing was carried out using axillary lymph node tissue. The receptors derive from a female donor with breast cancer. Some clones in this sample may be carry-over from other donors' samples.

The rearrangement links TRBV27 to TRBJ2-3; D gene uncertain. CDR1 and CDR2 (germline): MNHEY, SMNVEV (reference sequence). This CDR3 comprises 14 residues. Trimming shortened V by 3 bases and J by 2 bases, and 9 bases separated the two germline ends. DNA for the CDR3: TGTGCCAGCAGTTTTTTGCGGTCCACAGATACGCAGTATTTT. This gives the protein CASSFLRSTDTQYF.

The chain recombines TRBV28 with TRBJ2-3; weak D call: TRBD2 (5 bases). V lost 10 bases, J lost 2 bases, and 10 bases lay in between. The CDR3 has 12 amino acids. Germline V gene sequence: CDR1 MDHEN, CDR2 SYDVKM. The CDR3 loop is CAIGLITDTQYF. In nucleotides, the CDR3 is TGTGCCATAGGACTTATCACAGATACGCAGTATTTT.

This clonotype has just a few counts. This may come from a read error, since a much larger clone is one base off. The chain carries TRBV19 and TRBJ2-7; D is uncertain. The CDR3 length is 13 residues. Germline values: CDR1 LNHDA, CDR2 SQIVND (reference sequence). V gave up 4 bases and J gave up 5 bases, with 12 bases separating them. This chain's CDR3 is CASSTKPRHEQYF. The CDR3 DNA is TGTGCCAGTAGTACGAAACCCCGCCACGAGCAGTACTTC.

The J gene is TRBJ2-4, the V gene TRBV5-4; D is perhaps TRBD1 or TRBD2 (6 bases each). V was pared by 4 bases and J by 5 bases, with 19 bases between. The CDR3 spans 16 residues. Germline assignment: CDR1 SGHNT and CDR2 YYREEE (reference sequence). CDR3 loop: CASSQEWGAGENIQYF. CDR3 in DNA: TGTGCCAGCAGCCAAGAGTGGGGGGCCGGCGAAAACATTCAGTACTTC.

This clonotype was recorded a few times. One base away lies a much larger clone, so this may be a sequencing read error. The CDR3 region is CASSLGPSGYTF. Here the CDR3 DNA reads TGTGCCAGCAGTTTAGGGCCAAGTGGCTACACCTTC. This chain connects TRBV12-3 or TRBV12-4 to TRBJ1-2; D is ambiguous. The CDR3 is made up of 12 amino acids. V shed 1 base and J shed 7 bases, with 7 bases lying between them.

This clonotype was recorded many times. V and J are TRBV2 and TRBJ2-2; 10 bases match TRBD2. CDR3 length: 15 amino acids. Germline assignment: CDR1 SNHLY and CDR2 FYNNEI. V dropped 4 bases and J dropped 5; count of bases not matched to a gene: 4. The CDR3 loop reads CASSVLAGETGELFF. Here the CDR3 DNA reads TGTGCCAGCAGTGTCCTAGCGGGAGAAACCGGGGAGCTGTTTTTT.

With regard to this clonotype: Because it lacks the conserved phenylalanine or tryptophan at the end, this CDR3 is likely a read error. The chain carries TRBV30 and TRBJ1-5, with a possible D match to TRBD1 (5 bases). The CDR3 is 14 residues long. The germline V gene has CDR1 GTSNPN and CDR2 SVGIG (reference sequence). Trimming removed 0 bases at V and 3 bases at J, with 9 bases between. CDR3 in amino acids: CAWSVLGDNQPQHL. DNA for the CDR3: TGTGCCTGGAGTGTCTTAGGGGACAATCAGCCCCAGCATCTT.

This clonotype is a singleton in its sample. The chain joins TRBV7-9 to TRBJ2-1; D remains unclear. Germline-derived CDR1 and CDR2 are SEHNR and FQNEAQ (reference sequence). V gave up 5 bases and J gave up 8 bases, with 22 bases separating them. The CDR3 length is 16 residues. CDR3 nucleotide sequence: TGTGCCAGCAGCGCCCGGGCCCTAAGTCCCCTCGATGAGCAGTTCTTC. It codes for CASSARALSPLDEQFF.

This clonotype was found a few times. A much larger clonotype is one base distant, so this may be a read error. This rearrangement joins TRBV5-8 to TRBJ2-5; D unresolved. In germline, CDR1 is SGHTS, CDR2 YDEGEE. This CDR3 comprises 12 residues. CDR3 region: CASSLGAAGSNF. DNA of the CDR3: TGTGCCAGCAGCTTGGGGGCGGCAGGCTCCAATTTC.

This clonotype was detected once. This chain joins TRBV20-1 and TRBJ2-3; 8 positions agree with TRBD2. Looked up from germline, CDR1 is DFQATT and CDR2 is SNEGSKA (reference sequence). Trimming cost V 1 base and J 10 bases; bases outside gene matches: 13. This CDR3 is built from 15 residues. The CDR3 nucleotides are TGCAGTGCTAGAGGATATCGGGAGGGCACGGATGCGCAGTATTTT. This codes for CSARGYREGTDAQYF.

This clonotype was seen repeatedly, ten times or more. The rearrangement joins TRBV19 to TRBJ2-7; the match to TRBD2 covers 13 bases. The germline V gene encodes CDR1 LNHDA and CDR2 SQIVND (reference sequence). Trimming cost V 5 bases and J 2 bases; bases outside gene matches: 3. The CDR3 runs 15 residues. The CDR3 here is CASSSGLAGAYEQYF. The CDR3 DNA reads as TGTGCCAGTAGTTCAGGACTAGCGGGGGCCTACGAGCAGTACTTC.

This clonotype came up many times. The chain uses TRBV5-1 and TRBJ2-7, with D tentatively TRBD2 (6 bases). The V end was cut by 6 bases, the J end by 2 bases, with 21 bases between. This CDR3 is built from 16 residues. From germline, CDR1 is SGHRS and CDR2 YFSETQ. CDR3 sequence: CASNHAAAGSPYEQYF. The CDR3 bases are TGCGCCAGCAACCACGCAGCGGCGGGATCTCCCTACGAGCAGTACTTC.

This clonotype was seen at least ten times. The chain carries TRBV5-8 and TRBJ1-2; D is possibly TRBD1 (6 bases). V dropped 0 bases and J dropped 1 base, with 13 bases sitting between them. The germline V gene has CDR1 SGHTS and CDR2 YDEGEE. This CDR3 has 16 residues. The CDR3 reads CASSLAGDTYNYGYTF. DNA for the CDR3: TGTGCCAGCAGCTTGGCCGGGGACACCTATAACTATGGCTACACCTTC.

This clonotype was observed many times. This chain links TRBV7-8 with TRBJ2-3; either TRBD1 or TRBD2 may fit D (5 bases each). The germline V and J ends were trimmed by 3 bases and 1 base, with 11 bases remaining between them. Germline CDR1 reads SGHVS; CDR2 reads FQNEAQ. This CDR3 comprises 15 residues. CDR3 DNA: TGTGCCAGCAGCTTGGGACCCACAGGCACAGATACGCAGTATTTT. It specifies CASSLGPTGTDTQYF.

Many counts were recorded for this clonotype. The rearrangement uses TRBV6-6 and TRBJ2-5; the D gene is possibly TRBD2 (7 bases). V lost 0 bases to trimming and J lost 2 bases, with 16 bases between them. The germline V gene encodes CDR1 MNHNY and CDR2 SVGAGI (reference sequence). This CDR3 spans 17 amino acids. The CDR3 region has the DNA TGTGCCAGCAGTTACTCGATGCGGGGGCGAGGTCAAGAGACCCAGTACTTC. Its protein product is CASSYSMRGRGQETQYF.

This clonotype has ten or more counts. V is TRBV3-1 and J is TRBJ1-5; D is unclear. V lost 1 base and J lost 4, with 5 bases in between. Germline CDR1 reads LGHDT; CDR2 reads YNNKEL (reference sequence). CDR3 length: 13 residues. CDR3 residues: CASSQVSNQPQHF. The CDR3 DNA follows: TGTGCCAGCAGCCAAGTAAGTAATCAGCCCCAGCATTTT.

This clonotype showed up just a few times. A read error may be the cause here, since a much bigger clone is one base away. In nucleotides, the CDR3 is TGTGCCAGCAGCTCCCCCGGAGAGACCAAGTACTTC. It translates to CASSSPGETKYF. The chain combines TRBV13 with TRBJ2-5; D remains unclear. CDR1 and CDR2 from the germline V gene are PRHDT and FYEKMQ (reference sequence). The CDR3 totals 12 residues.

The chain uses TRBV12-3 or TRBV12-4 and TRBJ1-1; D call uncertain. The CDR3 is 13 amino acids. With 3 bases removed from V and 5 bases from J, the gap between germline ends came to 10 bases. The CDR3 nucleotides read TGTGCCAGCAGTTTGACACGGGAGACTGAAGCTTTCTTT. Amino acids: CASSLTRETEAFF.

This clonotype was picked up many times. V gene TRBV2 combines with J gene TRBJ1-4; D may be TRBD1 (5 bases). The CDR3 is made up of 14 amino acids. Deletions cut 7 bases from V and 3 bases from J, with 12 bases between. Per the germline V gene, CDR1 is SNHLY and CDR2 is FYNNEI. The CDR3, as DNA: TGTGCCAGCAACGTCTGGGGCTCTAATGAAAAACTGTTTTTT. Translating gives CASNVWGSNEKLFF.